The 25 T cell receptor beta chains below come from one sample, sequenced in a study of T-cell reconstitution after alpha-beta-depleted transplantation in children. Construction of the TCRbeta library involved unique molecular identifiers. MiXCR, applied by TCRdb to the PCR reads, yields one record per CDR3 protein. Of more than 250,000 distinct CDR3 sequences listed, about 10% were seen once; the top ten hold roughly a tenth. The sample in question was PBMCs from the stem cell graft donor, obtained from the stem cell graft. The receptors originated from a human donor who donated a stem cell graft to a child with SCID.

The rearrangement uses TRBV7-8 and TRBJ2-1; 9 nucleotides match TRBD1. CDR3 length: 16 amino acids. V was clipped by 4 bases and J by 6 bases; unmatched bases: 10. CDR1 is SGHVS, CDR2 FQNEAQ, per germline. CDR3 sequence (DNA): TGTGCCAGCAGCTCGCCGGGACAGGGTGCCGTCAATGAGCAGTTCTTC. Residues: CASSSPGQGAVNEQFF.

This clonotype was seen a handful of times. This chain links TRBV11-2 with TRBJ2-7; no clear D gene. The CDR3 contains 12 residues. From germline, CDR1 is SGHAT and CDR2 FQNNGV. The germline V and J ends were trimmed by 5 bases and 7 bases, with 12 bases remaining between them. CDR3 sequence: CASSLRVGEQYF. CDR3 coding DNA: TGTGCCAGCAGCCTCCGCGTGGGGGAGCAGTACTTC.

This chain connects TRBV7-9 to TRBJ2-1, with TRBD1 identical over 7 bases. This CDR3 spans 13 amino acids. V lost 5 bases to trimming and J lost 6 bases; unmatched junction nucleotides: 4. Per the germline V gene, CDR1 is SEHNR and CDR2 is FQNEAQ (reference sequence). CDR3 amino acids: CASSPSGGNEQFF. The CDR3 coding sequence is TGTGCCAGCAGCCCCTCAGGGGGCAATGAGCAGTTCTTC.

The genes are TRBV4-1 and TRBJ2-2; D perhaps matches TRBD2 (6 bases). With 1 base removed from V and 2 bases from J, the gap between germline ends came to 14 bases. The CDR3 sequence is 17 residues long. CDR1 MGHRA and CDR2 YSYEKL come from the germline V gene. The CDR3: CASSQGSAGLNTGELFF. The CDR3 DNA sequence: TGCGCCAGCAGCCAAGGATCAGCGGGCCTTAACACCGGGGAGCTGTTTTTT.

The chain uses TRBV5-1 and TRBJ2-2; 9 bases are shared with TRBD2. The CDR3 has 15 amino acids. Trimming removed 5 bases from V and 4 bases from J; junction bases left unmatched: 6. Germline lookup yields CDR1 SGHRS and CDR2 YFSETQ. This CDR3 is CASRLAGESTGELFF. DNA of the CDR3: TGCGCCAGCAGATTAGCGGGGGAGAGCACCGGGGAGCTGTTTTTT.

This clonotype was picked up many times. The chain uses TRBV27 and TRBJ2-2, with 7 bases matching TRBD2. CDR1 and CDR2 (germline): MNHEY, SMNVEV (reference sequence). V lost 3 bases, J lost 7 bases, and 11 bases stayed unmatched. The CDR3 is 16 amino acids. The CDR3 DNA sequence: TGTGCCAGCAGTTTCTCGGCGGGGGAACGTATCGGGGAGCTGTTTTTT. Protein sequence: CASSFSAGERIGELFF.

This rearrangement joins TRBV3-1 to TRBJ2-5; D not certain. The V gene lost 4 bases and the J gene lost 1 base, with 10 bases spanning the gap. From germline, CDR1 is LGHDT and CDR2 YNNKEL (reference sequence). The CDR3 is 14 amino acids. The CDR3 region has the DNA TGTGCCAGCAGCCCGCCCTCGAGCCAAGAGACCCAGTACTTC. Its protein is CASSPPSSQETQYF.

In this sample, this clonotype turned up many times. The gene calls are TRBV28 and TRBJ1-2, with D possibly matching TRBD1 (5 bases). The CDR3 totals 17 residues. The germline CDR1 and CDR2 sequences are MDHEN and SYDVKM. Trimming cost V 5 bases and J 0 bases, with 19 bases left between them. The CDR3 here is CASSQLGTALTNYGYTF. The CDR3 DNA sequence: TGTGCCAGCAGTCAATTAGGGACCGCGCTCACTAACTATGGCTACACCTTC.

The chain has TRBV15 and TRBJ2-1; D not resolved. This CDR3 comprises 13 residues. Per germline, CDR1 LNHNV and CDR2 YYDKDF (reference sequence). Trimming left V 2 bases short and J 8 bases short, with 10 bases between. DNA for the CDR3: TGTGCCACCAGCAGACTGATGGTGGATGAGCAGTTCTTC. Protein sequence: CATSRLMVDEQFF.

This clonotype was picked up many times. This chain joins TRBV12-3 or TRBV12-4 and TRBJ2-1, with no clear D. The CDR3 has 12 amino acids. The germline V and J ends were trimmed by 3 bases and 12 bases, with 12 bases remaining between them. Written as DNA, the CDR3 is TGTGCCAGCAGTTTCGAGAGAAACGGGCAGTTCTTC. This gives the protein CASSFERNGQFF.

The gene calls are TRBV2 and TRBJ1-2; 8 bases are shared with TRBD1. Germline V lookup: CDR1 SNHLY, CDR2 FYNNEI. The CDR3 has 14 amino acids. V trimming: 6 bases; J trimming: 6 bases; junction bases outside the gene matches: 9. The CDR3 DNA follows: TGTGCCAGCAGGGAACCTGGACAGGGTCATGGCTACACCTTC. It specifies CASREPGQGHGYTF.

This clonotype was seen a few times. This chain links TRBV5-1 with TRBJ2-7; D possibly corresponds to TRBD2 (5 bases). Deletions cut 4 bases from V and 2 bases from J, with 10 bases between. The CDR3 totals 13 residues. Germline V gene sequence: CDR1 SGHRS, CDR2 YFSETQ. CDR3 amino acids: CASSVTNTYEQYF. Written as DNA, the CDR3 is TGCGCCAGCAGCGTGACTAATACCTACGAGCAGTACTTC.

This clonotype has more than one count but fewer than ten. The chain is built from TRBV28 and TRBJ2-3, with TRBD2 matching over 10 bases. Trimming removed 3 bases from V and 2 bases from J; junction bases left unmatched: 8. Germline V gene sequence: CDR1 MDHEN, CDR2 SYDVKM. The CDR3 sequence is 17 residues long. The DNA for the CDR3 is TGTGCCAGCAGTTTGCTAGCGGGGGTCTTAAACACAGATACGCAGTATTTT. This translates into CASSLLAGVLNTDTQYF.

The CDR3: CASSLKQGKGEKLFF. Here the CDR3 DNA reads TGTGCCAGCAGCTTAAAACAGGGGAAGGGTGAAAAACTGTTTTTT. V is TRBV7-8 and J is TRBJ1-4; the match to TRBD1 covers 7 bases. The CDR3 runs 15 residues. The ends lost 2 bases at V and 7 bases at J; junction bases unmatched: 7. Per the germline V gene, CDR1 is SGHVS and CDR2 is FQNEAQ. The full variable domain, its missing parts supplied by reference TRBV7-8 and TRBJ1-4, is GAGVSQSPRYKVAKRGQDVALRCDPISGHVSLFWYQQALGQGPEFLTYFQNEAQLDKSGLPSDRFFAERPEGSVSTLKIQRTQQEDSAVYLCASSLKQGKGEKLFFGSGTQLSVL.

This clonotype occurred many times. This chain links TRBV12-3 or TRBV12-4 with TRBJ1-1; D is unresolved. Trimming removed 2 bases from V and 6 bases from J, with 10 bases in between. This CDR3 is built from 13 residues. CDR3 protein: CASSLRAGSEAFF. The CDR3 coding sequence is TGTGCCAGCAGTTTACGGGCAGGCTCTGAAGCTTTCTTT.

This clonotype was counted many times. The CDR3 here is CAISQGASDTEAFF. The CDR3 nucleotides are TGTGCCATCAGCCAGGGGGCAAGCGACACTGAAGCTTTCTTT. The rearrangement links TRBV10-3 to TRBJ1-1, with 8 bases lining up with TRBD1. The CDR3 is made up of 14 amino acids. Germline CDR1 ENHRY, CDR2 SYGVKD. With 6 bases clipped from V and 3 bases from J, the junction kept 6 bases outside the gene matches.

V usage is TRBV5-1 and J usage is TRBJ2-4; perhaps TRBD1 as D (6 bases). The germline gives CDR1 SGHRS, CDR2 YFSETQ. The CDR3 consists of 15 residues. The V end was cut by 0 bases, the J end by 3 bases, with 10 bases between. CDR3 residues: CASSLAGTNKNIQYF. The CDR3 DNA follows: TGCGCCAGCAGCTTGGCGGGGACAAACAAAAACATTCAGTACTTC.

This clonotype was seen at least ten times. V and J are TRBV20-1 and TRBJ2-7, with 8 positions matching TRBD1. CDR3 length equals 13 residues. Germline CDR1 is DFQATT and CDR2 is SNEGSKA (reference sequence). Losses at the gene ends were 5 bases for V and 6 bases for J; bases not matched to a gene: 9. CDR3 DNA: TGCAGTGCTCCCGGACAGGGATGGGGCGAGCAGTACTTC. Translated, it gives CSAPGQGWGEQYF.

The genes are TRBV6-5 and TRBJ1-2; D is uncertain. The germline CDR1 and CDR2 sequences are MNHEY and SVGAGI. The CDR3 covers 14 residues. Trimming took off 2 bases at V and 7 bases at J, with 14 bases between the two ends. The DNA of the CDR3 is TGTGCCAGCAGTTACGGACGGATCCCAAGTGGCTACACCTTC. It is translated as CASSYGRIPSGYTF.

The chain carries TRBV5-5 and TRBJ1-2; D is unclear. V was clipped by 4 bases and J by 2 bases, with 15 bases between them. This CDR3 has 15 amino acids. Germline V CDR1 and CDR2: SGHKS, YYEKEE (reference sequence). This CDR3 is CASSPDAVPNYGYTF. As DNA, the CDR3 is TGTGCCAGCAGCCCGGACGCCGTCCCCAACTATGGCTACACCTTC.

This clonotype was recorded many times. This chain links TRBV6-1 with TRBJ1-4, with D uncertain. The germline CDR1 and CDR2 sequences are MNHNS and SASEGT. V dropped 2 bases and J dropped 4 bases, with 8 bases sitting between them. This CDR3 region has 14 residues. Here the CDR3 reads CASSEWINNEKLFF. As DNA, the CDR3 is TGTGCCAGCAGTGAATGGATTAATAATGAAAAACTGTTTTTT.

This clonotype has just a few counts. J is TRBJ1-5 and V is TRBV5-1, with a possible D match to TRBD1 (5 bases). Trimming shortened V by 2 bases and J by 7 bases, and 13 bases separated the two germline ends. This CDR3 has 14 amino acids. Germline CDR1 SGHRS, CDR2 YFSETQ. DNA of the CDR3: TGCGCCAGCAGCTTCGATGGGGCTAACCAGCCCCAGCATTTT. Translation: CASSFDGANQPQHF.

This clonotype was seen a handful of times. The chain couples TRBV20-1 to TRBJ2-1; 7 nucleotides align to TRBD2. This CDR3 comprises 18 residues. The J segment lost 4 bases and the V segment lost 5 bases, leaving 20 bases of the junction unmatched. From germline, CDR1 is DFQATT and CDR2 SNEGSKA (reference sequence). The CDR3 spells CSARPTGIGGSGYNEQFF. The DNA for the CDR3 is TGCAGTGCTCGCCCAACCGGAATAGGCGGGAGTGGGTACAATGAGCAGTTCTTC.

This clonotype was counted between two and nine times. This chain uses TRBV7-9 with TRBJ2-3; D tentatively fits TRBD1 or TRBD2 (5 bases each). Germline CDR1 reads SEHNR; CDR2 reads FQNEAQ (reference sequence). The CDR3 runs 16 residues. Trimming took off 9 bases at V and 4 bases at J, with 23 bases between the two ends. This chain's CDR3 is CASIRSGSFAADTQYF. DNA for the CDR3: TGTGCCAGTATACGATCAGGGAGTTTTGCGGCAGATACGCAGTATTTT.

The rearrangement joins TRBV7-9 to TRBJ2-2; weak D call: TRBD2 (6 bases). The V and J ends lost 5 bases and 6 bases respectively, with 16 bases between them. Germline-derived CDR1 and CDR2 are SEHNR and FQNEAQ (reference sequence). The CDR3 is 15 amino acids. The CDR3 DNA follows: TGTGCCAGCAGCCCCGGGACCCCGGGAGCCGGGGAGCTGTTTTTT. Translated: CASSPGTPGAGELFF.